This T cell receptor beta chain came from a study of T-cell memory formation after mild COVID-19. Notes on the study in general: Among clones contracting day 15 to 85, CD4/CD8 was balanced, whereas later expanders leaned CD4+. Detection of some responders pre-infection suggested pre-existing cross-reactive memory T cells participated. Most CD4+ clones that shrank were in CM and EM, while CD8+ ones turned up in EMRA.

Researchers used 5'RACE with constant-segment primers to make TCR alpha and TCR beta cDNA libraries that carry sample barcodes and UMIs. TCRdb redid the calling of the 5' RACE reads with MiXCR, one entry per CDR3 protein. This table holds under 550,000 distinct CDR3 sequences, 18% found once. This clonotype was counted only a few times. What it recognizes is unknown. The CDR3 consists of 13 residues. Trimming stripped 3 bases from V and 2 bases from J, with 11 bases between. Germline V CDR1 and CDR2: SQVTM, ANQGSEA. This TCR came from a man between 18 and 35 years old who had mild COVID-19 (a few samples of this study predate the infection). Cell type and time point are not known. The rearrangement joins TRBV29-1 to TRBJ2-7; perhaps TRBD1 as D (5 bases). The sample comprised PBMCs or a T cell subset sorted from them (not recorded which). Here the CDR3 DNA reads TGCAGCGTTGATTCGGACACAGCCTACGAGCAGTACTTC. Translated: CSVDSDTAYEQYF.